This record concerns one TCR beta chain sequence. As to time point: persistent/refractory GD, antithyroid drugs over 5 years with positive TRAb. With RNA extracted from PBMCs as input, the TCR library was made. The sample comes from a study of regulatory T cells in long-lasting Graves disease. Arm-PCR with iRepertoire HTBI primers amplified the CDR3 regions for these TCR beta libraries. Authors' data handling: Segment identification across samples yielded 62 TRBV and roughly 15 TRBJ segments. TCRdb re-derived calls from the multiplex PCR reads in MiXCR, one entry per CDR3 protein. The V and J calls, along with clone size, are taken from TCRdb and not from the paper's own processing. Of more than 350,000 distinct CDR3 sequences listed, around 20% are singletons. Trimming took off 0 bases at V and 11 bases at J, with 17 bases between the two ends. The CDR3 sequence is 15 residues long. Germline CDR1 reads MDHEN; CDR2 reads SYDVKM.

The genes are TRBV28 and TRBJ1-5, with no clear D. The source was peripheral blood mononuclear cells (PBMCs), collected when the disease was refractory, from a patient treated with antithyroid drugs. The TCR comes from a female donor with Graves disease. The CDR3 loop is CASSLWGNPLESQHF. The DNA of the CDR3 is TGTGCCAGCAGTTTATGGGGGAACCCATTAGAGTCCCAGCATTTT.